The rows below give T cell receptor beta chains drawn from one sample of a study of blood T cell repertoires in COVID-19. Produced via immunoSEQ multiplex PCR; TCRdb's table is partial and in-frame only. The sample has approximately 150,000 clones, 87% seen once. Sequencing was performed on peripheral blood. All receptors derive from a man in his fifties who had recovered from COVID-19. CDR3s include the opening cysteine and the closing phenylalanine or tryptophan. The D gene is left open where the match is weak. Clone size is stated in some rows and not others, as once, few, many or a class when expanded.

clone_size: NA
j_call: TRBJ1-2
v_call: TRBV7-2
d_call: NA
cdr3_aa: CASSPLSQSLYGYTF
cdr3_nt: TGTGCCAGCAGCCCCCTATCACAGTCGTTGTATGGCTACACCTTC

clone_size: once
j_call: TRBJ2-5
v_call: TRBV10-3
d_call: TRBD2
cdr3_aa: CAISAGGQETQYF
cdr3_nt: TGTGCCATCAGCGCGGGGGGGCAAGAGACCCAGTACTTC

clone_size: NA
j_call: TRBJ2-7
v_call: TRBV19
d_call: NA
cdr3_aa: CASSNGVPYEQYF
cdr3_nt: TGTGCCAGTAGTAACGGGGTCCCCTACGAGCAGTACTTC

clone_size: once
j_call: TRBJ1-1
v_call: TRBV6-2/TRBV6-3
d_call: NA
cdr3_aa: CASSRSLPNTEAFF
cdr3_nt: TGTGCCAGCAGTAGATCCCTACCAAACACTGAAGCTTTCTTT

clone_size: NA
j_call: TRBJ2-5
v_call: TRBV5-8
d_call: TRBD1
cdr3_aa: CASSWTGAAETQYF
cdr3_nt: TGTGCCAGCAGCTGGACAGGTGCGGCAGAGACCCAGTACTTC

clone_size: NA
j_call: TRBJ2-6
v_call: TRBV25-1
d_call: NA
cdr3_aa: CASSEYRAPSSGANVLTF
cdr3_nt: TGTGCCAGCAGTGAATACAGGGCGCCTAGCTCTGGGGCCAACGTCCTGACTTTC

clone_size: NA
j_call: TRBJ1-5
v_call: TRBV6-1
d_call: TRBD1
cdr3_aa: CASSALYQGGNQPQHF
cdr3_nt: TGTGCCAGCAGTGCCCTCTACCAGGGGGGCAATCAGCCCCAGCATTTT

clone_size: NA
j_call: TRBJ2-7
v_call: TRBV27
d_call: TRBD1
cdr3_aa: CASSLYRDSISQYF
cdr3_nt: TGTGCCAGCAGTTTATATCGGGACAGCATATCGCAGTACTTC

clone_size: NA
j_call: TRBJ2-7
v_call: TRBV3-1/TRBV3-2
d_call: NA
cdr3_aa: CASSRSGAAYEQYF
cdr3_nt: TGTGCCAGCAGCCGTAGCGGTGCTGCCTACGAGCAGTACTTC

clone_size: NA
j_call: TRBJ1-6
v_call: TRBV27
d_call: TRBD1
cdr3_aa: CASSVVGTANSPLHF
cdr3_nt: TGTGCCAGCAGCGTAGTCGGGACAGCAAATTCACCCCTCCACTTT

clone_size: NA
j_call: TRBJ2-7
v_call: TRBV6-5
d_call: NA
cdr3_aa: CASKWGVSYEQYF
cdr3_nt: TGTGCCAGCAAATGGGGGGTCTCCTACGAGCAGTACTTC

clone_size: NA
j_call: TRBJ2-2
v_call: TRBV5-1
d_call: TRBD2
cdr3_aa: CASSLVAGVTGELFF
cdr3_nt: TGCGCCAGCAGCTTGGTAGCGGGGGTCACCGGGGAGCTGTTTTTT

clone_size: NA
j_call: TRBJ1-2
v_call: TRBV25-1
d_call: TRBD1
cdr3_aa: CATSGGPGYTF
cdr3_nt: TGTGCCACTTCAGGGGGACCTGGCTACACCTTC

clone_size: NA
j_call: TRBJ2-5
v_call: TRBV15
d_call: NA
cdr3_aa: CATSRGASETQYF
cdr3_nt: TGTGCCACCAGCAGGGGGGCTTCTGAGACCCAGTACTTC

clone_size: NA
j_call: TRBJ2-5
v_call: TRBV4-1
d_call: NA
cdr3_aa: CASSQDSTQETQYF
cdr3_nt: TGCGCCAGCAGCCAAGATTCTACCCAAGAGACCCAGTACTTC

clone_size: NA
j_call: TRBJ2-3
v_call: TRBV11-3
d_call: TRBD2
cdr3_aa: CASSLGTTRDTQYF
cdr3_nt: TGTGCCAGCAGCCTCGGGACTACGCGAGATACGCAGTATTTT

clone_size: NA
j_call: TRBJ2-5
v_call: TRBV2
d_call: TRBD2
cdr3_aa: CASSDVAGFLQETQYF
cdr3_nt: TGTGCCAGCAGTGACGTAGCGGGGTTTCTCCAAGAGACCCAGTACTTC

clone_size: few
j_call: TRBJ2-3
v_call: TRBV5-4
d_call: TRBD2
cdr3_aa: CASSTSGGGVDTQYF
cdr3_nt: TGTGCCAGCAGCACTAGCGGGGGGGGAGTAGATACGCAGTATTTT

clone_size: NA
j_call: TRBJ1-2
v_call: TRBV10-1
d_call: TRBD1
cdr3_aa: CASSTDRGDGYTF
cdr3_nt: TGCGCCAGCAGTACGGACAGGGGCGATGGCTACACCTTC

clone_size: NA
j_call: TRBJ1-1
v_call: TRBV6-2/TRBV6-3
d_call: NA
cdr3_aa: CASSYLGARTEAFF
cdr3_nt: TGTGCCAGCAGTTACCTGGGGGCTCGAACTGAAGCTTTCTTT

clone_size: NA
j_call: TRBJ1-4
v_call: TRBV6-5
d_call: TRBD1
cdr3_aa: CASSLRGWEKLFF
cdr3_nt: TGTGCCAGCAGTCTCAGGGGGTGGGAAAAACTGTTTTTT

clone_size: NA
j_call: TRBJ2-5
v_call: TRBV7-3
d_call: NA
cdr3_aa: CASSRIGGGSETQYF
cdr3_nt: TGTGCCAGCAGCAGAATCGGGGGTGGTTCAGAGACCCAGTACTTC

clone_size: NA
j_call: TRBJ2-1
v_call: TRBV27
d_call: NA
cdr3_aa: CASSLGGRPQSFEQFF
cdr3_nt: TGTGCCAGCAGTTTGGGGGGACGTCCCCAATCATTTGAGCAGTTCTTC

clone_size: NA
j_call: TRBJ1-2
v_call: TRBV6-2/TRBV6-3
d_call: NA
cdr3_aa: CASSMTAQHTF
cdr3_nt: TGTGCCAGCAGTATGACAGCCCAGCACACCTTC

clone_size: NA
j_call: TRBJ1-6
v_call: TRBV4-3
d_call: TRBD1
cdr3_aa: CASSQEVGDRSLAFHSPLHF
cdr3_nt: TGCGCCAGCAGCCAAGAGGTTGGGGACAGGAGTTTAGCTTTCCATTCACCCCTCCACTTT

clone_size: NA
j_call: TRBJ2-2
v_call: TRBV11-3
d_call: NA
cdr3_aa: CASSWGTNTGELFF
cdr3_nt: TGTGCCAGCAGCTGGGGGACAAACACCGGGGAGCTGTTTTTT

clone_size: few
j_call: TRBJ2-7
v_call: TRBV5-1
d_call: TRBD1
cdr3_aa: CASSLGSGTGGDEQYF
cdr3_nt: TGCGCCAGCAGCTTGGGATCCGGGACAGGGGGCGACGAGCAGTACTTC

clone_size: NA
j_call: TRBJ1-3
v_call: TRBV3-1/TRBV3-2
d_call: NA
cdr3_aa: CASSQDYTIYF
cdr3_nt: TGTGCCAGCAGCCAGGACTATACCATATATTTT

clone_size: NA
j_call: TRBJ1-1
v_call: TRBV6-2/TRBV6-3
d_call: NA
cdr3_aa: CASSPRTEAFF
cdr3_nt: TGTGCCAGCAGCCCCCGCACTGAAGCTTTCTTT

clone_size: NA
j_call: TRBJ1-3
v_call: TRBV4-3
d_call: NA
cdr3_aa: CASSQERGSGTIYF
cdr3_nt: TGCGCCAGCAGCCAAGAGAGGGGGTCCGGCACCATATATTTT

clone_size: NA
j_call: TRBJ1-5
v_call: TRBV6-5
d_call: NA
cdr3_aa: CASSTTQSSNQPQHF
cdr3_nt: TGTGCCAGCAGTACAACACAATCAAGCAATCAGCCCCAGCATTTT

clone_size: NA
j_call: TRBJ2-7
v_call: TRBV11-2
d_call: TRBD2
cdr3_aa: CASSLGLAGYLTEQYF
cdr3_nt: TGTGCCAGCAGCTTAGGACTAGCGGGGTATCTCACGGAGCAGTACTTC

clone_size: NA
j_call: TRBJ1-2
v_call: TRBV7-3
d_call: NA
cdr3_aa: CASSLLLGDGYTF
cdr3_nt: TGTGCCAGCAGCTTACTTCTGGGAGATGGCTACACCTTC

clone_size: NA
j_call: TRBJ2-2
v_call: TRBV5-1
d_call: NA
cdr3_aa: CASSPRSGGELFF
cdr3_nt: TGCGCCAGCAGCCCCCGGTCCGGCGGGGAGCTGTTTTTT